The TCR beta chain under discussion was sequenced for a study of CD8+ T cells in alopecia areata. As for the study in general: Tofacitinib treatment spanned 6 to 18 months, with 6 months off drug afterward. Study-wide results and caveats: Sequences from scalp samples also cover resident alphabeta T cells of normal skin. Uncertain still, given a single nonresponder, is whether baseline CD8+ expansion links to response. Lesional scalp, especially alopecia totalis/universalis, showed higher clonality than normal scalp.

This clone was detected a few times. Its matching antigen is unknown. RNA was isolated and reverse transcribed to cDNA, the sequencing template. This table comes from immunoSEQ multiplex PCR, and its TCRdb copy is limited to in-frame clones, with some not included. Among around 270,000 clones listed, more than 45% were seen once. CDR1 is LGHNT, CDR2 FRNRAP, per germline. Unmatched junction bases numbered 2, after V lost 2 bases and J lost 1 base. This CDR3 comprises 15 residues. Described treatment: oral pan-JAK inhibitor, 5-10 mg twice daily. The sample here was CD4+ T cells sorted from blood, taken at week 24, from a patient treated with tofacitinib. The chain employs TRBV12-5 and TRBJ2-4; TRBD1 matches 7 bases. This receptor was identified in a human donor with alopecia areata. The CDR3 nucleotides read TGTGCTAGTGGTTTGCAACAGGGGGCCAAAAACATTCAGTACTTC. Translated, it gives CASGLQQGAKNIQYF. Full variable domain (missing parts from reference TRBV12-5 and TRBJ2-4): DARVTQTPRHKVTEMGQEVTMRCQPILGHNTVFWYRQTMMQGLELLAYFRNRAPLDDSGMPKDRFSAEMPDATLATLKIQPSEPRDSAVYFCASGLQQGAKNIQYFGAGTRLSVL.